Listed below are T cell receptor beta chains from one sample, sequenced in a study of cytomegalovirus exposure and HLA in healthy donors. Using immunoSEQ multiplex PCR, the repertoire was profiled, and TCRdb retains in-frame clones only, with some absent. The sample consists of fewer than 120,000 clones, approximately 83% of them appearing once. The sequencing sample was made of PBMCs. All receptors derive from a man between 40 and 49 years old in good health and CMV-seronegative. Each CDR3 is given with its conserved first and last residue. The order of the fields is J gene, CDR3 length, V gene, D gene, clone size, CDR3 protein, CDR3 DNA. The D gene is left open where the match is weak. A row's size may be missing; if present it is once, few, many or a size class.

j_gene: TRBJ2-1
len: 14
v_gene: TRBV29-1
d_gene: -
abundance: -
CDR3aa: CSVPGSRSYNEQFF
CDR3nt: TGCAGCGTCCCGGGTAGTCGGTCCTACAATGAGCAGTTCTTC

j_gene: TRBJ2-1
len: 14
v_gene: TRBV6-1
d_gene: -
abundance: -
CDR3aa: CASSEQGGTVEQFF
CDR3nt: TGTGCCAGCAGTGAACAAGGAGGCACCGTTGAGCAGTTCTTC

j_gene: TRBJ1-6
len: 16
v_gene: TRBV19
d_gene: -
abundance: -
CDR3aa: CASSPRGGQRASPLHF
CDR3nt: TGTGCCAGTAGTCCACGCGGAGGGCAGAGGGCTTCACCCCTCCACTTT

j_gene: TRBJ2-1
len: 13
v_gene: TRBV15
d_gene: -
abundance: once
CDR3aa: CATSRDQGDGQFF
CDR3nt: TGTGCCACCAGCAGAGATCAGGGCGATGGGCAGTTCTTC

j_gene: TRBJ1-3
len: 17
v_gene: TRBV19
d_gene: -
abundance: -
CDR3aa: CASSTPAGLISGNTIYF
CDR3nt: TGTGCCAGTAGTACCCCCGCGGGCCTTATCTCTGGAAACACCATATATTTT

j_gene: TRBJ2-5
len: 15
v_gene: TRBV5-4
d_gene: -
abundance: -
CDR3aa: CASSSPDTTGETQYF
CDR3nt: TGTGCCAGCAGCTCCCCCGACACTACGGGGGAGACCCAGTACTTC

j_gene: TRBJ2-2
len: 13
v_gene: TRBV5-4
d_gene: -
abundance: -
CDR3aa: CASSQGGTGELFF
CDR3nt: TGTGCCAGCAGCCAGGGCGGCACCGGGGAGCTGTTTTTT

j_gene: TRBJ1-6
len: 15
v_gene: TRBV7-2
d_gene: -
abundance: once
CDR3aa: CASSSLPAGASPLHF
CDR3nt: TGTGCCAGCAGCAGCCTCCCTGCAGGGGCATCACCCCTCCACTTT

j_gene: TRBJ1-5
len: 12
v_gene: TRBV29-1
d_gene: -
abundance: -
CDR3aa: CSVVNSNQPQHF
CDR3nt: TGCAGCGTTGTAAATAGCAATCAGCCCCAGCATTTT

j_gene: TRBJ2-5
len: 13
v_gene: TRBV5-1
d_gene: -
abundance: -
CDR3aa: CASSPGQQETQYF
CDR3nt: TGCGCCAGCAGCCCCGGACAGCAAGAGACCCAGTACTTC

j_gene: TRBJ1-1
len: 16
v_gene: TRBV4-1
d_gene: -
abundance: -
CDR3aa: CASSLLPGQAILSAFF
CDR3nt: TGCGCCAGCAGCCTCCTGCCGGGACAAGCAATCCTGAGCGCTTTCTTT

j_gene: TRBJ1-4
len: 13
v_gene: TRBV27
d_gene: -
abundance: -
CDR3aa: CASSNREGEKLFF
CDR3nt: TGTGCCAGCAGTAACAGGGAGGGTGAAAAACTGTTTTTT

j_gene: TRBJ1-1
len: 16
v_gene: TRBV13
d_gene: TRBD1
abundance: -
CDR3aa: CASSPRDRGRDTEAFF
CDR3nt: TGTGCCAGCAGCCCCCGGGACAGGGGGCGGGACACTGAAGCTTTCTTT

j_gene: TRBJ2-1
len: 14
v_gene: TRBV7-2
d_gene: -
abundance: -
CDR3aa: CASVQGPAYNEQFF
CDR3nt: TGTGCCAGTGTTCAGGGGCCCGCCTACAATGAGCAGTTCTTC

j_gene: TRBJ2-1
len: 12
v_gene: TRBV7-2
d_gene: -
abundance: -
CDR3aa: CASSVERLKQFF
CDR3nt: TGTGCCAGCAGCGTAGAGCGGTTGAAGCAGTTCTTC

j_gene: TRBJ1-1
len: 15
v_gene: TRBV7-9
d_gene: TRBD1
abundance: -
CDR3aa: CASSVRTGENTEAFF
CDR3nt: TGTGCCAGCAGCGTACGGACAGGGGAGAACACTGAAGCTTTCTTT

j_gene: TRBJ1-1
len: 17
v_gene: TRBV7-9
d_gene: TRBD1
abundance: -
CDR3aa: CASSLFGQGALGTEAFF
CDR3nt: TGTGCCAGCAGCTTATTTGGACAGGGGGCGCTGGGGACTGAAGCTTTCTTT

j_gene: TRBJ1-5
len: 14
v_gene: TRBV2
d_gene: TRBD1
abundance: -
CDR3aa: CASSWDSGNQPQHF
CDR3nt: TGTGCCAGCAGTTGGGACAGTGGCAATCAGCCCCAGCATTTT

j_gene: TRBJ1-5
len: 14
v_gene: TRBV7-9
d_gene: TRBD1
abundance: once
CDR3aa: CASSRDRGNQPQHF
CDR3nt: TGTGCCAGCAGCCGGGACAGGGGGAATCAGCCCCAGCATTTT

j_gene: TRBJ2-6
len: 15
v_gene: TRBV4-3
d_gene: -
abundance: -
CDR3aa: CASSPAGDGANVLTF
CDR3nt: TGCGCCAGCAGCCCGGCAGGGGACGGGGCCAACGTCCTGACTTTC

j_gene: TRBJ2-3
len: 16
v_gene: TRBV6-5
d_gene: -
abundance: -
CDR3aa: CASSYSQGSSTDTQYF
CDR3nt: TGTGCCAGCAGTTACTCACAGGGATCTAGCACAGATACGCAGTATTTT

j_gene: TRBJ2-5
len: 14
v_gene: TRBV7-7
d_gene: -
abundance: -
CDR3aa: CASSPGLPQETQYF
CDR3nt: TGTGCCAGCAGCCCGGGACTCCCACAAGAGACCCAGTACTTC

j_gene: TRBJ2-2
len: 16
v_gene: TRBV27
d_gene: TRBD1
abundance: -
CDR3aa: CASSSPTGRNTGELFF
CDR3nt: TGTGCCAGCAGTTCCCCGACAGGGAGAAACACCGGGGAGCTGTTTTTT

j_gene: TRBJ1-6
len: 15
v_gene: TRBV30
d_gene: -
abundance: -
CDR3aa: CAWSPPGRGNSPLHF
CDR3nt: TGTGCCTGGAGCCCCCCGGGTAGGGGGAATTCACCCCTCCACTTT

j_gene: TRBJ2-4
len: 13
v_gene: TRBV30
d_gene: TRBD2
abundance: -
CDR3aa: CAWSRGGQNIQYF
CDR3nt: TGTGCCTGGAGCCGGGGAGGGCAAAACATTCAGTACTTC

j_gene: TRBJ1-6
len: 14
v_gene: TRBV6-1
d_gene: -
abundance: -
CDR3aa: CASRARGGNSPLHF
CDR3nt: TGTGCCAGCAGGGCTAGGGGTGGTAATTCACCCCTCCACTTT

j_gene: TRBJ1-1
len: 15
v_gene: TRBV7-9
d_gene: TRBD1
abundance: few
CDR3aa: CASSARQGPNTEAFF
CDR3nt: TGTGCCAGCAGCGCCCGACAGGGTCCGAACACTGAAGCTTTCTTT

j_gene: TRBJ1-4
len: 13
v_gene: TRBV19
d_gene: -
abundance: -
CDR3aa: CASSKQINEKLFF
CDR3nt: TGTGCCAGTAGTAAACAGATTAATGAAAAACTGTTTTTT

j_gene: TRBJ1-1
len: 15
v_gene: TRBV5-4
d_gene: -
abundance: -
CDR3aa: CASSRAGQSNTEAFF
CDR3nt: TGTGCCAGCAGCCGGGCCGGACAATCGAACACTGAAGCTTTCTTT